This TCR beta chain came from a study of T cells in Graves' hyperthyroidism and ophthalmopathy. This clonotype was seen only a few times. Its antigen is unidentified. The germline V gene has CDR1 DFQATT and CDR2 SNEGSKA (reference sequence). There are 12 residues in the CDR3. V was clipped by 3 bases and J by 4 bases; unmatched bases: 0. The source material, RNA transcripts, was used to amplify TCR beta CDR3 regions. With the HTBI primer set, the TCR CDR3 went through a first round of RT-PCR. TCRdb ran MiXCR on the multiplex PCR reads and lists one entry per CDR3 protein. The data contain about 560,000 distinct CDR3 sequences, over 15% of them singletons. Whole-study results and caveats: Before onset, ophthalmopathy was predicted by the model a median roughly 6.4 months earlier.

The chain joins TRBV20-1 to TRBJ1-2; TRBD1 agrees at 9 bases. The receptor comes from a woman aged 18-30 years with Graves' hyperthyroidism. Sequencing was performed on blood. CDR3 loop: CSARDRGYGYTF. For the CDR3, the DNA is TGCAGTGCTAGGGACAGGGGCTATGGCTACACCTTC.